These 6 T cell receptor beta chains came from one sample sequenced in a study of PD-1 blockade in classical Hodgkin lymphoma. No patient escaped relapse after autologous stem cell transplantation, and brentuximab vedotin exposure varied. Assay: immunoSEQ multiplex PCR; the TCRdb copy retains only in-frame clones and omits some. The sample carries about 58,000 clones, roughly 91% recorded once. This specimen consisted of peripheral blood mononuclear cells (PBMCs), obtained before the second cycle of nivolumab. The receptors here all came from a human donor with classical Hodgkin lymphoma.

V and J are TRBV19 and TRBJ2-7; 7 nucleotides line up with TRBD2. The V and J ends lost 4 bases and 6 bases, in that order; junction bases with no gene match: 9. The V gene's germline CDR1 is LNHDA and CDR2 SQIVND (reference sequence). The CDR3 covers 14 residues. CDR3 in amino acids: CASSSRSTGGEQYF. The CDR3 bases are TGTGCCAGTAGTAGCCGGTCCACGGGGGGCGAGCAGTACTTC. The whole variable domain, filled in from reference TRBV19 and TRBJ2-7, reads DGGITQSPKYLFRKEGQNVTLSCEQNLNHDAMYWYRQDPGQGLRLIYYSQIVNDFQKGDIAEGYSVSREKKESFPLTVTSAQKNPTAFYLCASSSRSTGGEQYFGPGTRLTVT.

The rearrangement links TRBV5-1 to TRBJ1-2; D gene unclear. The CDR3 is 13 residues long. Trimming took 4 bases from V and 1 from J, leaving 8 bases between them. The germline V gene has CDR1 SGHRS and CDR2 YFSETQ. CDR3 loop: CASSNSSNYGYTF. CDR3 coding DNA: TGCGCCAGCAGCAACTCGAGTAACTATGGCTACACCTTC. The full variable domain, with the rest looked up from reference TRBV5-1 and TRBJ1-2, is KAGVTQTPRYLIKTRGQQVTLSCSPISGHRSVSWYQQTPGQGLQFLFEYFSETQRNKGNFPGRFSGRQFSNSRSEMNVSTLELGDSALYLCASSNSSNYGYTFGSGTRLTVV.

The J gene is TRBJ2-1, the V gene TRBV2, with a weak D call TRBD2 (5 bases). CDR3 length: 12 residues. V was shortened by 6 bases and J by 8 bases, with 11 bases between the two germline ends. In germline, CDR1 is SNHLY, CDR2 FYNNEI. The CDR3 coding sequence is TGTGCCAGCAGGGTGACCGGGGATGAGCAGTTCTTC. It is translated as CASRVTGDEQFF.

The rearrangement links TRBV7-9 to TRBJ2-5, with TRBD2 matching over 10 bases. The CDR3 extends over 14 amino acids. Trimming at V came to 6 bases and at J to 3 bases, leaving 4 bases not matched to a gene. Germline CDR1 and CDR2: SEHNR and FQNEAQ (reference sequence). CDR3 sequence: CASSPSGGKETQYF. Here the CDR3 DNA reads TGTGCCAGCAGTCCTAGCGGGGGAAAAGAGACCCAGTACTTC.

The chain uses TRBV30 and TRBJ2-1; TRBD1 might be the D (6 bases). Germline V gene data show CDR1 as GTSNPN and CDR2 as SVGIG (reference sequence). V lost 2 bases, J lost 4 bases, and 18 bases lay in between. The CDR3 is 16 amino acids. The CDR3 here is CAWSTLGQFFYNEQFF. For the CDR3, the DNA is TGTGCCTGGAGTACGCTAGGACAGTTCTTTTACAATGAGCAGTTCTTC.

This clone was detected once. The chain joins TRBV30 to TRBJ2-1; TRBD2 matches 7 bases. The germline V gene has CDR1 GTSNPN and CDR2 SVGIG (reference sequence). This CDR3 has 14 residues. The junction had 7 bases not matched to a gene; V was cut back by 2 bases and J by 6 bases. CDR3 residues: CAWSLGEGANEQFF. The DNA for the CDR3 is TGTGCCTGGAGTCTTGGGGAGGGCGCCAATGAGCAGTTCTTC.